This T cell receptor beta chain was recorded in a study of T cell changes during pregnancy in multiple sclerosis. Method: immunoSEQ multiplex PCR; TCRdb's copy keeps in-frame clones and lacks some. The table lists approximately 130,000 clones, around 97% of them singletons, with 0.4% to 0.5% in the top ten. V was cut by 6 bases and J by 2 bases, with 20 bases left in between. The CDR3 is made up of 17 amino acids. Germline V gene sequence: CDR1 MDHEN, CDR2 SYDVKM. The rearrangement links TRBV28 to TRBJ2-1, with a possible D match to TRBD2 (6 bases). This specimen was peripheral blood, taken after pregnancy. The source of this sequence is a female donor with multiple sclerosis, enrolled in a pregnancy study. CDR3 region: CASRGHSGLPPYNEQFF. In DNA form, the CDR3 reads TGTGCCAGCAGGGGGCATTCGGGACTCCCCCCCTACAATGAGCAGTTCTTC. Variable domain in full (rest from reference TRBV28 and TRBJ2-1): DVKVTQSSRYLVKRTGEKVFLECVQDMDHENMFWYRQDPGLGLRLIYFSYDVKMKEKGDIPEGYSVSREKKERFSLILESASTNQTSMYLCASRGHSGLPPYNEQFFGPGTRLTVL.